The next 3 T cell receptor beta chains were all read from a single sample in a study of blood T cells in healthy people across ages. Alongside a J-beta primer mix, a sample-barcoded 5' primer served in a second PCR lasting roughly 6 to 12 cycles. One entry per CDR3 protein, called by TCRdb with MiXCR from the 5' RACE reads. The sample consists of about 1.8 million distinct CDR3 sequences, 49% of them appearing once. What was sequenced was blood. The receptors derive from a woman aged 35 to 49 in good health.

V is TRBV5-1 and J is TRBJ2-5; D unresolved. V lost 2 bases and J lost 4, with 12 bases in between. This CDR3 contains 14 residues. Germline loops: CDR1 SGHRS, CDR2 YFSETQ. Written as DNA, the CDR3 is TGCGCCAGCAGCTTCGCTGGGATGCGAGAGACCCAGTACTTC. Its translation: CASSFAGMRETQYF.

In DNA form, the CDR3 reads TGTGCCAGCAGCGTAGGAAACGAGCGGGGGGCGTCGGAGACCCAGTTCTTC. This gives the protein CASSVGNERGASETQFF. The chain joins TRBV9 to TRBJ2-1; 9 bases align to TRBD2. Germline loops: CDR1 SGDLS, CDR2 YYNGEE. The trim removed 0 bases at V and 13 bases at J, leaving 17 bases unmatched. The CDR3 sequence is 17 residues long.

J is TRBJ2-1 and V is TRBV29-1; the D call may be TRBD1 or TRBD2 (5 bases each). The V gene lost 7 bases and the J gene lost 3 bases, with 16 bases spanning the gap. The CDR3 has 14 residues. Germline V gives CDR1 SQVTM, CDR2 ANQGSEA. CDR3 coding DNA: TGCAGCGCACATCGGGACCAGCGCTACAATGAGCAGTTCTTC. Encoded protein: CSAHRDQRYNEQFF.